The 10 T cell receptor beta chains reported below all come from one sample, sequenced in a study of blood T cell repertoires in COVID-19. The assay was immunoSEQ multiplex PCR, and TCRdb's table has in-frame clones only and misses some. Of 200,000 to 250,000 clones in the sample, just over 85% are singletons; the top ten hold around 1.6%. Sequenced input: peripheral blood. The receptors come from a man younger than 35 with active or convalescent COVID-19.

The chain uses TRBV5-5 and TRBJ1-1; 7 bases are shared with TRBD1. Germline loops: CDR1 SGHKS, CDR2 YYEKEE (reference sequence). The CDR3 is 14 amino acids. The V gene end was trimmed by 4 bases and the J gene end by 1 base; junction bases not matched to a gene: 4. Here the CDR3 DNA reads TGTGCCAGCAGCCCGACAGGGCAGAACACTGAAGCTTTCTTT. Protein product: CASSPTGQNTEAFF.

The V call is TRBV5-6, the J call TRBJ2-7, with D tentatively TRBD1 (6 bases). This CDR3 region has 14 residues. Between the trimmed V and J ends, which lost 0 bases and 3 bases, there was a span of 10 bases. Germline V gene lookup returns CDR1 SGHDT and CDR2 YYEEEE. CDR3: CASSLGRGDYEQYF. The CDR3 nucleotides are TGTGCCAGCAGCTTGGGCAGGGGAGACTACGAGCAGTACTTC.

CDR3 region: CAWSATATGNYGYTF. The CDR3 DNA reads TGTGCCTGGAGTGCCACCGCAACAGGGAACTATGGCTACACCTTC. This chain links TRBV30 with TRBJ1-2, with a tentative D call TRBD1 (6 bases). The CDR3 spans 15 residues. Germline V gives CDR1 GTSNPN, CDR2 SVGIG (reference sequence). Trimming left V 1 base short and J 2 bases short, with 14 bases between.

This chain joins TRBV27 and TRBJ2-2; 8 positions match TRBD1. Per germline, CDR1 MNHEY and CDR2 SMNVEV (reference sequence). Unmatched junction bases numbered 14, after V lost 6 bases and J lost 8 bases. CDR3 length: 16 amino acids. CDR3 sequence (DNA): TGTGCCAGCAGATTAAAGCCGACAGGGGAAGTGGGGGAGCTGTTTTTT. This gives the protein CASRLKPTGEVGELFF.

The chain uses TRBV7-2 and TRBJ1-1; D might be TRBD1 (5 bases). Germline values: CDR1 SGHTA, CDR2 FQGNSA. V was shortened by 1 base and J by 4 bases, with 16 bases between the two germline ends. CDR3 length: 16 amino acids. CDR3 sequence (DNA): TGTGCCAGCAGCTTAGTATGGGCCAGGGATGGCACTGAAGCTTTCTTT. This sequence encodes CASSLVWARDGTEAFF.

This rearrangement joins TRBV11-3 to TRBJ2-3; D gene uncertain. The CDR3 consists of 14 residues. The V gene lost 2 bases and the J gene lost 3 bases, with 9 bases spanning the gap. Germline V gives CDR1 SGHNT, CDR2 YENEEA. This chain's CDR3 is CASSLHSGTDTQYF. The DNA for the CDR3 is TGTGCCAGCAGCTTACACTCCGGTACAGATACGCAGTATTTT.

This chain connects TRBV7-2 to TRBJ2-3; perhaps TRBD2 as D (5 bases). Deletions cut 2 bases from V and 3 bases from J, with 12 bases between. Germline loops: CDR1 SGHTA, CDR2 FQGNSA. The CDR3 covers 15 residues. CDR3 in amino acids: CASSLSRGRTDTQYF. Written as DNA, the CDR3 is TGTGCCAGCAGCTTATCCCGGGGTCGGACAGATACGCAGTATTTT.

J is TRBJ2-1 and V is TRBV11-2; 8 bases agree with TRBD2. The V gene's germline CDR1 is SGHAT and CDR2 FQNNGV. V lost 8 bases to trimming and J lost 4 bases; unmatched junction nucleotides: 16. This CDR3 region has 17 residues. CDR3 DNA: TGTGCCAGCGCCCCCCTCCCCGGGCGGGAGGATTACAATGAGCAGTTCTTC. It specifies CASAPLPGREDYNEQFF.

The gene calls are TRBV7-9 and TRBJ2-2; weak D call: TRBD1 (6 bases). V shed 5 bases and J shed 6 bases, with 16 bases lying between them. CDR1 SEHNR and CDR2 FQNEAQ come from the germline V gene (reference sequence). The CDR3 extends over 15 amino acids. CDR3 sequence reads: CASSEQGIGAGELFF. CDR3 DNA sequence: TGTGCCAGCAGCGAACAGGGAATTGGGGCCGGGGAGCTGTTTTTT.

This clone appeared a single time. The V and J genes are TRBV15 and TRBJ2-1; 15 bases agree with TRBD2. The CDR3 extends over 15 amino acids. Losses at the gene ends were 6 bases for V and 4 bases for J; bases not matched to a gene: 1. The germline V gene encodes CDR1 LNHNV and CDR2 YYDKDF (reference sequence). CDR3 DNA: TGTGCCACCAGAGGGACTAGCGGGAGGTACAATGAGCAGTTCTTC. Its translation is CATRGTSGRYNEQFF.